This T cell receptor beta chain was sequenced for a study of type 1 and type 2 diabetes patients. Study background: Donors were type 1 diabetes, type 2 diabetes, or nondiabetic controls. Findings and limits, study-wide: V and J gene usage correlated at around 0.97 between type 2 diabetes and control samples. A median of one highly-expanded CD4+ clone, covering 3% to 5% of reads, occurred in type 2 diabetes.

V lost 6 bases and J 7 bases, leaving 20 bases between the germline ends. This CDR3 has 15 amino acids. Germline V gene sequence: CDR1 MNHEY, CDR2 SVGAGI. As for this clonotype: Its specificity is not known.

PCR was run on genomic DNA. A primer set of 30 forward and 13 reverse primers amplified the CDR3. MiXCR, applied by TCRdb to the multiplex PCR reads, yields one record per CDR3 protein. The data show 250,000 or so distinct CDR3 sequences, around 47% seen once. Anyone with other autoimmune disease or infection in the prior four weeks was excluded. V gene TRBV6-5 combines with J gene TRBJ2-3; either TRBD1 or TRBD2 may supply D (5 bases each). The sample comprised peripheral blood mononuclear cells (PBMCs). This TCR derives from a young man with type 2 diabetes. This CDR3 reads CASSYDGVGPNTQYF. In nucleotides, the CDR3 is TGTGCCAGCAGCTACGATGGGGTGGGACCTAATACGCAGTATTTT.